The 28 T cell receptor beta chains presented below share a single source sample, sequenced in a study of blood T cell repertoires in COVID-19. TCRdb's copy holds only in-frame clones and misses some; the assay was immunoSEQ multiplex PCR. The profile covers about 91,000 clones, with 85% to 90% appearing a single time and 7% to 8.5% taken by the ten largest. Sequenced: peripheral blood. Receptors were obtained from a woman between 65 and 79 years old with acute or convalescent COVID-19.

The rearrangement joins TRBV18 to TRBJ1-4; D gene uncertain. The germline gives CDR1 KGHSH, CDR2 LQKENI. This CDR3 has 16 amino acids. V lost 2 bases and J lost 7, with 17 bases in between. CDR3: CASSPDLTPGSEKLFF. DNA for the CDR3: TGTGCCAGCTCACCAGATTTGACCCCGGGAAGTGAAAAACTGTTTTTT.

The chain employs TRBV5-5 and TRBJ2-7, with 9 bases that match TRBD2. CDR1 and CDR2 (germline): SGHKS, YYEKEE (reference sequence). The CDR3 has 14 amino acids. J was trimmed by 5 bases and V by 5 bases; bases with no gene match: 8. The CDR3 region has the DNA TGTGCCAGCAGTGTCCCGAGCGGGAGGAACGAGCAGTACTTC. Its translation: CASSVPSGRNEQYF.

V usage is TRBV7-2 and J usage is TRBJ2-1; 8 bases map to TRBD2. This CDR3 is built from 13 residues. CDR1 is SGHTA, CDR2 FQGNSA, per germline. Trimming took 7 bases from V and 3 from J; bases not matched to a gene: 2. The CDR3 loop is CASNREGYNEQFF. The CDR3 nucleotides read TGTGCCAGCAATCGGGAGGGCTACAATGAGCAGTTCTTC.

This chain connects TRBV18 to TRBJ2-7, with TRBD2 matching 14 bases. Germline V gene sequence: CDR1 KGHSH, CDR2 LQKENI. CDR3 length: 14 amino acids. V lost 3 bases and J lost 5; bases outside the gene matches: 0. The CDR3 sequence: CASSPGLAGDEQYF. CDR3 bases: TGTGCCAGCTCACCGGGACTAGCGGGAGACGAGCAGTACTTC.

The chain couples TRBV7-3 to TRBJ1-1, with 8 bases matching TRBD1. J gave up 6 bases and V 0 bases, and 0 bases lay outside the gene matches. Germline V gives CDR1 SGHTA, CDR2 FQGTGA. This CDR3 region has 13 residues. CDR3 loop: CASSLTQGAEAFF. CDR3 nucleotides: TGTGCCAGCAGCTTAACACAGGGGGCTGAAGCTTTCTTT.

This clone was detected only once. The chain joins TRBV30 to TRBJ1-1; no clear D. V lost 2 bases to trimming and J lost 1 base, with 5 bases between them. CDR1 is GTSNPN, CDR2 SVGIG, per germline (reference sequence). The CDR3 contains 12 residues. The CDR3 here is CAWSSKNTEAFF. DNA of the CDR3: TGTGCCTGGAGTTCAAAGAACACTGAAGCTTTCTTT.

This clone occurred once. The V gene is TRBV5-8, the J gene TRBJ1-2; 8 bases are shared with TRBD1. The CDR3 is 14 residues long. The V segment lost 4 bases and the J segment 7 bases; nucleotides outside the gene matches: 9. The germline CDR1 and CDR2 sequences are SGHTS and YDEGEE. For the CDR3, the DNA is TGTGCCAGCAGCCTAACCGACAGGGGTACTGGCTACACCTTC. Residues: CASSLTDRGTGYTF.

V and J are TRBV5-6 and TRBJ2-3; tentative D call: TRBD2 (6 bases). The length of the CDR3 is 16 residues. Deletions cut 1 base from V and 0 bases from J, with 12 bases between. CDR1 and CDR2 (germline): SGHDT, YYEEEE. CDR3 amino acids: CASSLIREPSTDTQYF. The CDR3 DNA is TGTGCCAGCAGCTTGATACGGGAGCCTAGCACAGATACGCAGTATTTT.

This clone was counted once. The genes are TRBV4-1 and TRBJ2-5; the D gene is possibly TRBD2 (6 bases). Looked up from germline, CDR1 is MGHRA and CDR2 is YSYEKL. V lost 3 bases and J 2 bases, leaving 13 bases between the germline ends. The CDR3 has 15 amino acids. DNA of the CDR3: TGCGCCAGCAGCCAGGGGGGTAGGGAGCAAGAGACCCAGTACTTC. It codes for CASSQGGREQETQYF.

The chain employs TRBV19 and TRBJ2-2; 10 bases map to TRBD1. This CDR3 contains 13 residues. The trim removed 9 bases at V and 5 bases at J, leaving 3 bases unmatched. From germline, CDR1 is LNHDA and CDR2 SQIVND (reference sequence). CDR3 in DNA: TGTGCCAGCTGGACAGGGGGGACCGGGGAGCTGTTTTTT. It translates to CASWTGGTGELFF.

The CDR3 reads CASSLEGDQTNEKLFF. CDR3 sequence (DNA): TGCGCCAGCAGCTTGGAGGGGGATCAGACTAATGAAAAACTGTTTTTT. This sequence joins TRBV5-1 and TRBJ1-4; perhaps TRBD1 as D (6 bases). The V end was cut by 0 bases, the J end by 2 bases, with 11 bases between. CDR1 and CDR2 (germline): SGHRS, YFSETQ. CDR3 size: 16 residues.

The chain has TRBV7-3 and TRBJ2-1, with 9 bases that match TRBD2. CDR3 length: 13 amino acids. CDR1 is SGHTA, CDR2 FQGTGA, per germline. The junction had 2 bases not matched to a gene; V was cut back by 1 base and J by 10 bases. The CDR3 DNA follows: TGTGCCAGCAGCTTAATTAGCGGGGGCGAGCAGTTCTTC. Protein sequence: CASSLISGGEQFF.

The CDR3 spells CASWQGMVRETQYF. The CDR3, as DNA: TGTGCCAGCTGGCAGGGTATGGTTCGTGAGACCCAGTACTTC. The chain is built from TRBV2 and TRBJ2-5, with D possibly being TRBD1 (5 bases). Germline-derived CDR1 and CDR2 are SNHLY and FYNNEI. The V gene lost 8 bases and the J gene lost 5 bases, with 18 bases spanning the gap. The CDR3 sequence is 14 residues long. Together with reference TRBV2 and TRBJ2-5, the CDR3 gives the full variable domain: EPEVTQTPSHQVTQMGQEVILRCVPISNHLYFYWYRQILGQKVEFLVSFYNNEISEKSEIFDDQFSVERPDGSNFTLKIRSTKLEDSAMYFCASWQGMVRETQYFGPGTRLLVL.

A few counts support this clone. Other DNA sequences from this sample encode an identical CDR3 as well. The chain carries TRBV19 and TRBJ2-7, with TRBD2 matching over 7 bases. Germline V CDR1 and CDR2: LNHDA, SQIVND (reference sequence). This CDR3 spans 14 amino acids. The junction had 4 bases not matched to a gene; V was cut back by 3 bases and J by 2 bases. The CDR3 DNA reads as TGTGCCAGTAGTATTGGAGCGGGGACCTACGAGCAGTACTTC. Translating it yields CASSIGAGTYEQYF.

This clone was recorded only once. The chain has TRBV6-5 and TRBJ1-1, with 7 bases that match TRBD1. Looked up from germline, CDR1 is MNHEY and CDR2 is SVGAGI. The CDR3 runs 15 residues. V trimming: 5 bases; J trimming: 1 base; junction bases outside the gene matches: 7. CDR3 bases: TGTGCCAGCAGTCCGTCACAGGGGTGGAACACTGAAGCTTTCTTT. Protein: CASSPSQGWNTEAFF.

The rearrangement joins TRBV27 to TRBJ2-3; TRBD1 might be the D (7 bases). In germline, CDR1 is MNHEY, CDR2 SMNVEV (reference sequence). The CDR3 runs 16 residues. Trimming pared 2 bases from V and 4 bases from J, leaving 16 bases between. CDR3 DNA sequence: TGTGCCAGCAGTTTAGGCAGGGGGGCTTTTCCAGATACGCAGTATTTT. The encoded protein is CASSLGRGAFPDTQYF.

A few counts support this clone. The rearrangement joins TRBV9 to TRBJ2-6; no clear D gene. The CDR3 totals 16 residues. Germline assignment: CDR1 SGDLS and CDR2 YYNGEE. Trimming left V 0 bases short and J 2 bases short, with 9 bases between. This chain's CDR3 is CASSVATVAGANVLTF. The CDR3 coding sequence is TGTGCCAGCAGCGTAGCCACGGTAGCTGGGGCCAACGTCCTGACTTTC.

This chain connects TRBV6-4 to TRBJ2-1, with D maybe TRBD1 (7 bases). The length of the CDR3 is 14 residues. In germline, CDR1 is MRHNA, CDR2 SNTAGT. Trimming stripped 1 base from V and 7 bases from J, with 11 bases between. The CDR3 DNA reads as TGTGCCAGCAGTGACTGGGCAGGGGGGAATGAGCAGTTCTTC. It encodes CASSDWAGGNEQFF.

The rearrangement links TRBV5-1 to TRBJ2-3; 10 bases map to TRBD2. The CDR3 covers 15 residues. Germline V lookup: CDR1 SGHRS, CDR2 YFSETQ. Trimming removed 0 bases from V and 5 bases from J; junction bases left unmatched: 3. The CDR3 nucleotides are TGCGCCAGCAGCTTGGAGGCTAGCGGGAGAGATACGCAGTATTTT. This sequence encodes CASSLEASGRDTQYF.

The genes are TRBV19 and TRBJ1-1; TRBD1 matches at 9 bases. With V trimmed by 5 bases and J by 9 bases, 7 bases remained unmatched. Germline V lookup: CDR1 LNHDA, CDR2 SQIVND (reference sequence). The length of the CDR3 is 13 residues. As DNA, the CDR3 is TGTGCCAGTAGTCCAAGGGACAGGGCACAAGCTTTCTTT. This gives the protein CASSPRDRAQAFF.

This chain links TRBV19 with TRBJ2-7, with TRBD2 as a possible D gene (5 bases). The germline V and J ends were trimmed by 1 base and 1 base, with 8 bases remaining between them. CDR1 and CDR2 from the germline V gene are LNHDA and SQIVND (reference sequence). The CDR3 contains 14 residues. The CDR3 spells CASSIGPGSYEQYF. The CDR3 nucleotides are TGTGCCAGTAGTATAGGCCCGGGGTCCTACGAGCAGTACTTC.

This chain connects TRBV7-2 to TRBJ1-4, with 8 bases that match TRBD1. V gave up 6 bases and J gave up 4 bases; unmatched junction bases: 16. The CDR3 is made up of 18 amino acids. CDR1 and CDR2 from the germline V gene are SGHTA and FQGNSA. The CDR3 loop is CASSWGDRSLLLNEKLFF. The CDR3 nucleotides read TGTGCCAGCAGTTGGGGGGACAGGTCCCTCCTACTTAATGAAAAACTGTTTTTT.

This rearrangement joins TRBV27 to TRBJ1-4; no reliable D call. CDR1 is MNHEY, CDR2 SMNVEV, per germline (reference sequence). Between the trimmed V and J ends, which lost 4 bases and 4 bases, there was a span of 4 bases. The CDR3 has 12 amino acids. The CDR3 DNA is TGTGCCAGCAGTTCCCTTAATGAAAAACTGTTTTTT. This sequence encodes CASSSLNEKLFF.

V gene TRBV4-1 combines with J gene TRBJ1-1; TRBD1 agrees at 11 bases. The length of the CDR3 is 16 residues. Germline V gives CDR1 MGHRA, CDR2 YSYEKL. V lost 0 bases and J lost 4; bases outside the gene matches: 4. CDR3 in DNA: TGCGCCAGCAGCCAAGATATGGGGACAGGGGGCACTGAAGCTTTCTTT. It translates to CASSQDMGTGGTEAFF.

V is TRBV12-3 or TRBV12-4 and J is TRBJ1-1; perhaps TRBD1 as D (5 bases). This CDR3 is built from 13 residues. Trimming took 8 bases from V and 3 from J, leaving 13 bases between them. The CDR3: CASGAGGDTEAFF. The CDR3 DNA reads as TGTGCCAGCGGTGCCGGAGGGGACACTGAAGCTTTCTTT.

The V call is TRBV4-2, the J call TRBJ1-6, with TRBD1 as a possible D gene (6 bases). V was clipped by 0 bases and J by 7 bases, with 13 bases between them. The CDR3 spans 16 residues. In germline, CDR1 is LGHNA, CDR2 YNFKEQ. This CDR3 reads CASSQDWTAQNSPLHF. DNA of the CDR3: TGTGCCAGCAGCCAAGATTGGACAGCGCAAAATTCACCCCTCCACTTT.

V and J are TRBV6-5 and TRBJ2-2; a weak D match, TRBD2 (5 bases). CDR3 length equals 14 residues. Germline CDR1 and CDR2: MNHEY and SVGAGI. V was pared by 5 bases and J by 7 bases, with 14 bases between. The CDR3 region is CASSTTRGVGELFF. CDR3 sequence (DNA): TGTGCCAGCAGTACGACCCGGGGTGTCGGGGAGCTGTTTTTT.

The J gene is TRBJ2-7, the V gene TRBV7-3; 10 bases are a match to TRBD2. Germline V gene lookup returns CDR1 SGHTA and CDR2 FQGTGA. CDR3 length equals 15 residues. After removal of 5 bases from V and 6 bases from J, the junction contained 10 bases not matched to a gene. As DNA, the CDR3 is TGTGCCAGCAGCCGTTTAGCGGGAGGAACGGGCGAGCAGTACTTC. Residues: CASSRLAGGTGEQYF.